This T cell receptor beta chain was identified during a study of blood T cell repertoires in COVID-19. The overall study: Donors in the United States, Italy and Spain gave samples during acute or convalescent COVID-19.

Clones were sequenced by immunoSEQ multiplex PCR, and TCRdb holds only the in-frame ones, with some missing. The table records 250,000 to 400,000 clones, 88% of them present only once. Trimming removed 5 bases at V and 12 bases at J, with 22 bases between. The germline V gene has CDR1 SEHNR and CDR2 FQNEAQ (reference sequence). The CDR3 is 14 amino acids. The gene calls are TRBV7-9 and TRBJ1-1, with D tentatively TRBD1 (6 bases). The sequence came from a woman aged 30 to 39 with COVID-19, enrolled during active disease. Input material: peripheral blood. CDR3 coding DNA: TGTGCCAGCAGCCTTAATGCCAGGGGACCCGAATCTTTCTTT. As protein: CASSLNARGPESFF.